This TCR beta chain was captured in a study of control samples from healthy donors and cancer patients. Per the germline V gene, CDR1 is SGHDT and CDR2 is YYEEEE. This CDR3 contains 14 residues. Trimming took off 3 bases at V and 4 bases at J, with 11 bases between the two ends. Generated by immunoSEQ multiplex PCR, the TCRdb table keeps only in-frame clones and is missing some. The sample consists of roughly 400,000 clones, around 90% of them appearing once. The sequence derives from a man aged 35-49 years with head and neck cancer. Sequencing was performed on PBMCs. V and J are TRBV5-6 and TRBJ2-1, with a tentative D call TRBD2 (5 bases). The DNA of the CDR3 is TGTGCCAGCAGCTCTGCGGGCCTGTACAATGAGCAGTTCTTC. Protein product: CASSSAGLYNEQFF.